The rows below give T cell receptor beta chains drawn from one sample of a study of T cell responses to AZD1222 COVID-19 vaccine. Using immunoSEQ multiplex PCR, the repertoire was profiled, and TCRdb retains in-frame clones only, with some absent. This sample has roughly 170,000 clones, with around 88% found just once. The sample in question was peripheral blood, obtained on day 0 of AZD1222 vaccination. These receptors were obtained from an adult in good health. The CDR3 runs from the conserved cysteine through the conserved F or W. D genes are given only for firm matches. Expanded clones get a size class; other rows say once, few or many, or leave the size out.

TRBV5-6	-	TRBJ1-1	TRBD1	TGTGCCAGCAGCTGGACGCAGGGGGGGAACACTGAAGCTTTCTTT	CASSWTQGGNTEAFF
TRBV5-1	-	TRBJ2-5	-	TGCGCCAGCAGCTTGAGTCTTACCAGGGGAGAGACCCAGTACTTC	CASSLSLTRGETQYF
TRBV2	-	TRBJ2-5	TRBD1	TGTGCCAGCCGCTGGGACAGGCCAAAAGAGACCCAGTACTTC	CASRWDRPKETQYF
TRBV27	-	TRBJ2-5	-	TGTGCCAGCAGTTTTTCCAGGAGGGAGACCCAGTACTTC	CASSFSRRETQYF
TRBV2	-	TRBJ2-2	TRBD1	TGTGCCAGCAACCAAGGGGACAGGGGTTTGGGGGAGCTGTTTTTT	CASNQGDRGLGELFF
TRBV27	-	TRBJ2-7	TRBD1	TGTGCCAGCAGTTTAGGGGTCTCGGCGGGGACAGGGGGCGACGAGCAGTACTTC	CASSLGVSAGTGGDEQYF
TRBV19	-	TRBJ2-7	TRBD1	TGTGCCAGTAGTATGGACAGGGGTTACGAGCAGTACTTC	CASSMDRGYEQYF
TRBV5-6	once	TRBJ1-1	TRBD1	TGTGCCAGCAGCTCGGGACAGGTGATGAACACTGAAGCTTTCTTT	CASSSGQVMNTEAFF
TRBV7-2	many	TRBJ2-7	-	TGTGCCAGCAGCCCCGGGCGACAGAACTACGAGCAGTACTTC	CASSPGRQNYEQYF
TRBV19	-	TRBJ2-3	TRBD2	TGTGCCAGTAGTATGAGTCTAGCGGGGTTCACAGATACGCAGTATTTT	CASSMSLAGFTDTQYF
TRBV4-3	-	TRBJ1-3	-	TGCGCCAGCAGCCAAGATCGGCAGGGCGGAAACACCATATATTTT	CASSQDRQGGNTIYF
TRBV11-1	once	TRBJ2-3	TRBD1	TGTGCCAGCAGCTTAGCGGTAGGACAGGTTAGAGATACGCAGTATTTT	CASSLAVGQVRDTQYF
TRBV4-1	once	TRBJ1-1	-	TGCGCCAGCAGCCTTGGGACGGCGAACACTGAAGCTTTCTTT	CASSLGTANTEAFF
TRBV6-5	-	TRBJ1-1	TRBD1	TGTGCCAGCAGCGGGACAGCGAACACTGAAGCTTTCTTT	CASSGTANTEAFF
TRBV11-2	-	TRBJ2-5	TRBD2	TGTGCCAGCAGCCCCGGTGGTAGCGGGGTGGAGACCCAGTACTTC	CASSPGGSGVETQYF
TRBV6-5	-	TRBJ1-1	TRBD1	TGTGCCAGCAGTTACCCGTCAGGGCAGGGGGCAACGGCTTTCTTT	CASSYPSGQGATAFF
TRBV19	-	TRBJ1-4	-	TGTGCCAGTAACCGGCTTGCAACTAATGAAAAACTGTTTTTT	CASNRLATNEKLFF
TRBV5-1	-	TRBJ2-5	-	TGCGCCAGCAGCTCCCGGGGCTACCAAGAGACCCAGTACTTC	CASSSRGYQETQYF
TRBV27	few	TRBJ2-1	TRBD2	TGTGCCAGCAGACTCGGGACTAGCGGAAATGAGCAGTTCTTC	CASRLGTSGNEQFF
TRBV30	-	TRBJ1-1	-	TGTGCCTGGAGCCGGACAGTGAACACTGAAGCTTTCTTT	CAWSRTVNTEAFF
TRBV30	-	TRBJ1-5	-	TGTGCCTGGAGTGAGGGGGGGGGTCAGCCCCAGCATTTT	CAWSEGGGQPQHF
TRBV18	-	TRBJ2-1	-	TGTGCCAGCTCACCGCGGACGGGGTACAATGAGCAGTTCTTC	CASSPRTGYNEQFF
TRBV7-6	-	TRBJ1-2	-	TGTGCCAGCAGCCCTATGGGGAGTCAATATGGCTACACCTTC	CASSPMGSQYGYTF